The TCR beta chain under discussion was sequenced for a study of OX40 agonist ivuxolimab in advanced cancers. The study's findings and limits: Averaged across samples, CD8+ T cells carried more expanded clones than CD4+ did.

CDR3 length: 14 amino acids. Germline values: CDR1 SGHTA, CDR2 FQGTGA. V was cut by 1 base and J by 5 bases, with 10 bases left in between. For this clone: The antigen remains unidentified.

Generated by immunoSEQ multiplex PCR, the TCRdb table keeps only in-frame clones and is missing some. The profile shows about 83,000 clones, under 90% of them singletons. The source is an adult with an advanced solid tumor such as melanoma, head and neck, liver or kidney cancer. The sample was CD4+ or CD8+ T cells sorted from blood, taken in a trial of the OX40 agonist ivuxolimab. This rearrangement joins TRBV7-3 to TRBJ2-3, with no clear D. The CDR3 nucleotides are TGTGCCAGCAGCTTAATCGGCGGAAAAGATACGCAGTATTTT. As protein: CASSLIGGKDTQYF.